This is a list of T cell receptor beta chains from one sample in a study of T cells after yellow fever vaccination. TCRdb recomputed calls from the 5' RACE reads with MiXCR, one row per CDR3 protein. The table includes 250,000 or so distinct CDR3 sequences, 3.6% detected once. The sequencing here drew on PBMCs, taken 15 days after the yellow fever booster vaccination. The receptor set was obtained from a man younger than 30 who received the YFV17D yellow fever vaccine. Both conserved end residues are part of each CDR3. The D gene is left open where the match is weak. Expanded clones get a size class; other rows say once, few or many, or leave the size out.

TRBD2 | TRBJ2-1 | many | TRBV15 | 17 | CATSRGLAGGLYNEQFF | TGTGCCACCAGCAGAGGTCTAGCGGGGGGGCTCTACAATGAGCAGTTCTTC
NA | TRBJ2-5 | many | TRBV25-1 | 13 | CASSEWQEETQYF | TGTGCCAGCAGTGAATGGCAGGAAGAGACCCAGTACTTC
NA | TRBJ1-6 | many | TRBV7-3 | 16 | CASSSTPGGTNSPLHF | TGTGCCAGCAGCTCCACGCCGGGAGGAACCAATTCACCCCTCCACTTT
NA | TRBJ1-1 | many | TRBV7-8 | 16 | CASSPSGYGLNTEAFF | TGTGCCAGCAGCCCCTCAGGGTATGGGTTGAACACTGAAGCTTTCTTT
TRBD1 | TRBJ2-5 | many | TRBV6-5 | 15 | CASRRQGPTQETQYF | TGTGCCAGCAGGCGACAGGGTCCGACTCAAGAGACCCAGTACTTC
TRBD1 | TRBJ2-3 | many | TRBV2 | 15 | CASSDWDREADTQYF | TGTGCCAGCAGTGACTGGGACAGGGAGGCAGATACGCAGTATTTT
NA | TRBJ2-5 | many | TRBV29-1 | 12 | CSASHYQETQYF | TGCAGCGCCAGCCACTACCAAGAGACCCAGTACTTC
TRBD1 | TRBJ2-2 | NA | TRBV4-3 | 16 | CASSQLWTGSWGELFF | TGCGCCAGCAGCCAACTATGGACAGGGTCTTGGGGGGAGCTGTTTTTT
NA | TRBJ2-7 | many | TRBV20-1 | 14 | CSARDKGQFYEQYF | TGCAGTGCTAGAGATAAAGGACAATTTTACGAGCAGTACTTC
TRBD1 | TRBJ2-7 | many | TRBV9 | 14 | CASSVGGTAYEQYF | TGTGCCAGCAGCGTAGGGGGGACAGCCTACGAGCAGTACTTC
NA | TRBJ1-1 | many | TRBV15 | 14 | CATSRSGRNTEAFF | TGTGCCACCAGCCGATCAGGTCGGAACACTGAAGCTTTCTTT
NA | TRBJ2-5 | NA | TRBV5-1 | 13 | CASSQSGIETQYF | TGCGCCAGCAGCCAATCAGGGATCGAGACCCAGTACTTC
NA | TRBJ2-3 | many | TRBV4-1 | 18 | CASSLPRGGQPSTDTQYF | TGCGCCAGCAGCTTACCCAGGGGGGGACAGCCTAGCACAGATACGCAGTATTTT